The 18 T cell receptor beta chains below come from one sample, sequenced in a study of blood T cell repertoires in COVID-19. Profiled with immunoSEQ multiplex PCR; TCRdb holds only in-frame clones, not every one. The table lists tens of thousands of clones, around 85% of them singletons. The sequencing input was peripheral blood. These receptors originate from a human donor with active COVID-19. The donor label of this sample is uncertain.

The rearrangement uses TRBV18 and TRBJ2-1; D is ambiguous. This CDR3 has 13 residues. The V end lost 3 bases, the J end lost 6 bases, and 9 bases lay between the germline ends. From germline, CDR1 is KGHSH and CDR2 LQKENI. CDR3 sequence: CASSPQDFNEQFF. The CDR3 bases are TGTGCCAGCTCACCGCAGGATTTCAATGAGCAGTTCTTC. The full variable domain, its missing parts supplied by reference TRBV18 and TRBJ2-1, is NAGVMQNPRHLVRRRGQEARLRCSPMKGHSHVYWYRQLPEEGLKFMVYLQKENIIDESGMPKERFSAEFPKEGPSILRIQQVVRGDSAAYFCASSPQDFNEQFFGPGTRLTVL.

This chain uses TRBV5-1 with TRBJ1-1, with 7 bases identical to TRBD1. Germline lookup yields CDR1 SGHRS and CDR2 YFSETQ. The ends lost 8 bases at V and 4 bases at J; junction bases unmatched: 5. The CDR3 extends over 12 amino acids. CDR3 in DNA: TGCGCCAGACGACAGGGACGCACTGAAGCTTTCTTT. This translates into CARRQGRTEAFF.

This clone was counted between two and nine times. CDR3 in DNA: TGTGCCAGCAGTCCCTCGAGGGTAGGTGGCACTGAAGCTTTCTTT. Amino acid sequence: CASSPSRVGGTEAFF. The rearrangement joins TRBV6-5 to TRBJ1-1, with D uncertain. Germline V CDR1 and CDR2: MNHEY, SVGAGI. This CDR3 contains 15 residues. Trimming took off 5 bases at V and 4 bases at J, with 17 bases between the two ends.

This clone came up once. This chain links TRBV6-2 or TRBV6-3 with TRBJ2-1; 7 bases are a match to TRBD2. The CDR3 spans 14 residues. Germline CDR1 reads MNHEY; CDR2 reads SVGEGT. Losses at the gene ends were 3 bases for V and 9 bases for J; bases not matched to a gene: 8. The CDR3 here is CASSYSAGEVEQFF. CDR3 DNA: TGTGCCAGCAGTTATTCGGCGGGAGAGGTTGAGCAGTTCTTC.

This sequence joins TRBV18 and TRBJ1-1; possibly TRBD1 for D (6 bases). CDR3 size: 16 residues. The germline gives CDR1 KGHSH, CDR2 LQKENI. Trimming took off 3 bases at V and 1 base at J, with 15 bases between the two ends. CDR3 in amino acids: CASSPPGGRGNTEAFF. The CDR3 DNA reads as TGTGCCAGCTCACCCCCCGGTGGCAGGGGGAACACTGAAGCTTTCTTT.

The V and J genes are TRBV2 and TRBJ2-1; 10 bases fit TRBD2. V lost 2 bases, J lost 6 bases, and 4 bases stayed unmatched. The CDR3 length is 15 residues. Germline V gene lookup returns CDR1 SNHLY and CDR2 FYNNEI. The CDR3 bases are TGTGCCAGCAGTGAAAGGGCTAGCGGGGGCAATGAGCAGTTCTTC. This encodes CASSERASGGNEQFF.

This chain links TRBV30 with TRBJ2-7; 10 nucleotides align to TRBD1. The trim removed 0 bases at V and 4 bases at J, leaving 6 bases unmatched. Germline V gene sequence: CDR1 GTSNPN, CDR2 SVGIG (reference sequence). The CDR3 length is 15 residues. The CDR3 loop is CAWSVGTGVLYEQYF. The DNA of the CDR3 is TGTGCCTGGAGTGTAGGGACAGGGGTCTTATACGAGCAGTACTTC.

CDR3 DNA: TGTGCCAGCAGCTTAAGTGCGGGACTAGGGTCCGGGGAGCTGTTTTTT. Amino acids: CASSLSAGLGSGELFF. This sequence joins TRBV13 and TRBJ2-2; 8 bases map to TRBD2. Germline V gene lookup returns CDR1 PRHDT and CDR2 FYEKMQ (reference sequence). The CDR3 spans 16 residues. V shed 2 bases, J shed 6 bases, and the junction held 8 bases outside the gene matches.

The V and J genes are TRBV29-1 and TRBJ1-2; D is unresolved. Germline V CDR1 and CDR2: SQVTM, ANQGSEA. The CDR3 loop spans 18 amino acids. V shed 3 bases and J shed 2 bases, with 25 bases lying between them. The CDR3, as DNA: TGCAGCGTTGAGGATGTTTTTTTTTGGGAGTCCTCAAACTATGGCTACACCTTC. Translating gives CSVEDVFFWESSNYGYTF.

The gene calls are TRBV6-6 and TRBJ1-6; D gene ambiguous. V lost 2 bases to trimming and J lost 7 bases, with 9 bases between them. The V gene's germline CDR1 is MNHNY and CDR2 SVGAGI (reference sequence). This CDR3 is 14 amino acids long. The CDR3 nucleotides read TGTGCCAGCAGTTACGCAGAAGAAAATTCACCCCTCCACTTT. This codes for CASSYAEENSPLHF.

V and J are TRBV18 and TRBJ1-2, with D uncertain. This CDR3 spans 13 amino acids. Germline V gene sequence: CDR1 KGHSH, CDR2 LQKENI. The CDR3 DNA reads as TGTGGCCCTAATGACGCGGTCTACTATGGCTACACCTTC. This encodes CGPNDAVYYGYTF.

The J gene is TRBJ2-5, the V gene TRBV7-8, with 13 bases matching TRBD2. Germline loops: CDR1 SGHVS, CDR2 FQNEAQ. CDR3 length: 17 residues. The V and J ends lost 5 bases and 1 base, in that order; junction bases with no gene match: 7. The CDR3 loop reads CASSRGTSGTPQETQYF. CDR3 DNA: TGTGCCAGCAGCCGAGGGACTAGCGGGACCCCCCAAGAGACCCAGTACTTC.

The CDR3 region has the DNA TGTGCCAGCAGTGAGGGAAGGGGCGAGCAGTACTTC. It translates to CASSEGRGEQYF. This chain uses TRBV25-1 with TRBJ2-7, with TRBD1 as a possible D gene (5 bases). The CDR3 contains 12 residues. Germline CDR1 is MGHDK and CDR2 is SYGVNS. The V and J ends lost 3 bases and 6 bases respectively, with 9 bases between them.

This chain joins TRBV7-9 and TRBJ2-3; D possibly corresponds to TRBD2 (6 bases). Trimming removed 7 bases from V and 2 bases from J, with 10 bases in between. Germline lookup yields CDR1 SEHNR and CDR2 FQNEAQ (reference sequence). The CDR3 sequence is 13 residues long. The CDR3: CASKWDSTDTQYF. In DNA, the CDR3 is TGTGCCAGCAAGTGGGACTCCACAGATACGCAGTATTTT.

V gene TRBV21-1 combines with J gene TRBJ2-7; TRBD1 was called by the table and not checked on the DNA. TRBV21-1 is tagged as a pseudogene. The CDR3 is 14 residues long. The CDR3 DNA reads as TGTGCCAGGGCGGACAGGGGCCGGTCGTACGAGCAGTACTTC. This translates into CARADRGRSYEQYF.

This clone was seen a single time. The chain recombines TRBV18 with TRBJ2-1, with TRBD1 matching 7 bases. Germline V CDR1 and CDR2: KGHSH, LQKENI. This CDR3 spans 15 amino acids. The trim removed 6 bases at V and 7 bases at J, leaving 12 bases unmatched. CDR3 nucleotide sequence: TGTGCCAGCTCCTCCACCCTTGACAGGGCAAATGAGCAGTTCTTC. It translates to CASSSTLDRANEQFF.

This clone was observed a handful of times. For the CDR3, the DNA is TGTGCCAGCAGCTTAGACGTCAGCTCCTACAATGAGCAGTTCTTC. It yields the protein CASSLDVSSYNEQFF. The chain employs TRBV7-2 and TRBJ2-1; D is undetermined. Germline CDR1 reads SGHTA; CDR2 reads FQGNSA. The CDR3 totals 15 residues. Trimming removed 1 base at V and 0 bases at J, with 7 bases between.

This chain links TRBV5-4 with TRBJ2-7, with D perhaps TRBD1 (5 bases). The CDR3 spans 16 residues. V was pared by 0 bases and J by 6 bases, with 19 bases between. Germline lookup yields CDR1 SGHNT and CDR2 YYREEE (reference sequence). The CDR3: CASSLGAGQGSGEQYF. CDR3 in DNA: TGTGCCAGCAGCTTGGGGGCCGGGCAGGGTTCAGGCGAGCAGTACTTC.